This entry lists 27 T cell receptor beta chains sequenced from one sample in a study of blood T cell repertoires in COVID-19 (dated by TCRdb to about 2020). Libraries were built with the immunoSEQ multiplex PCR assay. Sourced from immuneACCESS, this table was stored by TCRdb with only in-frame sequences that have V and J called. A share of the clones is absent; for the studies checked, an unresolved V gene accounts for under half, and the remainder has no known explanation. The sample table holds over 60,000 clones, of which roughly 90% were seen once. About 15% of the sample belongs to the ten largest clones. Sequencing was carried out using peripheral blood. These receptors were taken from an elderly woman with active or convalescent COVID-19.

The CDR3 coding sequence is TGTGCCAGCAGCTTCAGGGTAAAGGGCGCCGAGCAGTACTTC. This codes for CASSFRVKGAEQYF. The chain uses TRBV5-6 and TRBJ2-7, with D tentatively TRBD1 (5 bases). Germline CDR1 SGHDT, CDR2 YYEEEE. This CDR3 region has 14 residues. Trimming took off 2 bases at V and 6 bases at J, with 15 bases between the two ends. Full variable domain (remainder filled in from reference TRBV5-6 and TRBJ2-7): DAGVTQSPTHLIKTRGQQVTLRCSPKSGHDTVSWYQQALGQGPQFIFQYYEEEERQRGNFPDRFSGHQFPNYSSELNVNALLLGDSALYLCASSFRVKGAEQYFGPGTRLTVT.

The rearrangement joins TRBV28 to TRBJ1-5, with TRBD1 matching over 7 bases. Germline V lookup: CDR1 MDHEN, CDR2 SYDVKM. With V trimmed by 2 bases and J by 5 bases, 6 bases remained unmatched. The CDR3 contains 15 residues. CDR3 DNA: TGTGCCAGCAGTTTAATGGGACAGCCTCATCAGCCCCAGCATTTT. Amino acids: CASSLMGQPHQPQHF.

This clone was detected a few times. The rearrangement joins TRBV7-2 to TRBJ1-2; D unresolved. The CDR3 sequence is 14 residues long. Trimming stripped 4 bases from V and 4 bases from J, with 13 bases between. The germline CDR1 and CDR2 sequences are SGHTA and FQGNSA. CDR3 sequence reads: CASSWRKSGYGYTF. The CDR3 region has the DNA TGTGCCAGCAGCTGGAGGAAATCGGGCTATGGCTACACCTTC.

The chain links TRBV10-3 to TRBJ1-1; a possible D gene is TRBD1 (6 bases). The CDR3 is 14 residues long. CDR1 and CDR2 from the germline V gene are ENHRY and SYGVKD. V lost 5 bases to trimming and J lost 1 base, with 11 bases between them. The CDR3 DNA reads as TGTGCCATCAGTCAGGGACACCCGAACACTGAAGCTTTCTTT. Protein product: CAISQGHPNTEAFF.

This chain joins TRBV28 and TRBJ1-1; 8 nucleotides align to TRBD1. In germline, CDR1 is MDHEN, CDR2 SYDVKM. V shed 3 bases, J shed 4 bases, and the junction held 4 bases outside the gene matches. The CDR3 covers 14 residues. CDR3 DNA sequence: TGTGCCAGCAGTTTCCGGACAGGGACCACTGAAGCTTTCTTT. Its protein is CASSFRTGTTEAFF. The variable domain in full, with the rest retrieved from reference TRBV28 and TRBJ1-1, is DVKVTQSSRYLVKRTGEKVFLECVQDMDHENMFWYRQDPGLGLRLIYFSYDVKMKEKGDIPEGYSVSREKKERFSLILESASTNQTSMYLCASSFRTGTTEAFFGQGTRLTVV.

V usage is TRBV2 and J usage is TRBJ1-1, with D perhaps TRBD1 (5 bases). From germline, CDR1 is SNHLY and CDR2 FYNNEI. The ends were cut back, 0 bases at V and 0 bases at J, with 11 bases in the middle. This CDR3 has 16 residues. CDR3 loop: CASSEADRRVNTEAFF. The DNA of the CDR3 is TGTGCCAGCAGTGAAGCGGATCGCAGGGTGAACACTGAAGCTTTCTTT.

The chain links TRBV4-2 to TRBJ1-2; TRBD1 aligns across 11 bases. V shed 1 base and J 6 bases; nucleotides not matched to a gene: 4. The CDR3 extends over 15 amino acids. Germline CDR1 and CDR2: LGHNA and YNFKEQ. CDR3 residues: CASSQGTGGANGYTF. The CDR3 nucleotides read TGTGCCAGCAGCCAAGGGACAGGGGGCGCAAATGGCTACACCTTC.

This rearrangement joins TRBV3-1 (or the pseudogene TRBV3-2) to TRBJ1-1; 7 bases map to TRBD1. The CDR3 is made up of 14 amino acids. CDR1 and CDR2 from the germline V gene are LGHDT and YNNKEL (reference sequence). Trimming at V came to 1 base and at J to 4 bases, leaving 3 bases not matched to a gene. The CDR3 nucleotides are TGTGCCAGCAGCCAAGGCCCAGGGGGCACTGAAGCTTTCTTT. As protein: CASSQGPGGTEAFF.

The J gene is TRBJ1-2, the V gene TRBV3-1 (or the pseudogene TRBV3-2); D ambiguous. Germline lookup yields CDR1 LGHDT and CDR2 YNNKEL (reference sequence). The CDR3 contains 16 residues. V was pared by 1 base and J by 5 bases, with 17 bases between. The CDR3 DNA reads as TGTGCCAGCAGCCAAGTAAATCTGTGGAGAGTTTATGGCTACACCTTC. Its protein is CASSQVNLWRVYGYTF.

This chain links TRBV28 with TRBJ1-1; 9 bases are shared with TRBD1. The V gene's germline CDR1 is MDHEN and CDR2 SYDVKM. This CDR3 has 15 amino acids. V gave up 6 bases and J gave up 0 bases; unmatched junction bases: 5. The CDR3 DNA follows: TGTGCCAGCAGCTCGGGACAGGGTTTGAACACTGAAGCTTTCTTT. This sequence encodes CASSSGQGLNTEAFF. Full variable domain (rest looked up from reference TRBV28 and TRBJ1-1): DVKVTQSSRYLVKRTGEKVFLECVQDMDHENMFWYRQDPGLGLRLIYFSYDVKMKEKGDIPEGYSVSREKKERFSLILESASTNQTSMYLCASSSGQGLNTEAFFGQGTRLTVV.

This rearrangement joins TRBV6-5 to TRBJ2-3; 8 positions agree with TRBD2. The germline V gene has CDR1 MNHEY and CDR2 SVGAGI. The CDR3 covers 16 residues. V dropped 4 bases and J dropped 3; count of bases not matched to a gene: 9. The CDR3, as DNA: TGTGCCAGCAGTTCGCCCCGACGGGGGGGTACAGATACGCAGTATTTT. Its protein is CASSSPRRGGTDTQYF.

The CDR3 DNA is TGTGCCAGCAGGCCCCAGGACGGGAAAGAAAAACTGTTTTTT. The encoded protein is CASRPQDGKEKLFF. This rearrangement joins TRBV27 to TRBJ1-4, with D uncertain. Per germline, CDR1 MNHEY and CDR2 SMNVEV (reference sequence). V was pared by 6 bases and J by 8 bases, with 16 bases between. The CDR3 has 14 residues.

The CDR3 loop reads CASSDPGTNYGYTF. The DNA of the CDR3 is TGTGCCAGCAGTGATCCAGGAACTAACTATGGCTACACCTTC. V gene TRBV6-1 combines with J gene TRBJ1-2; no clear D. CDR3 length equals 14 residues. V shed 3 bases and J shed 0 bases, with 8 bases lying between them. The germline gives CDR1 MNHNS, CDR2 SASEGT.

The chain employs TRBV6-6 and TRBJ1-1; unclear D gene. The ends were cut back, 6 bases at V and 0 bases at J, with 5 bases in the middle. The CDR3 loop spans 12 amino acids. Germline loops: CDR1 MNHNY, CDR2 SVGAGI (reference sequence). The CDR3 DNA is TGTGCCAGCAGCCAAATGAACACTGAAGCTTTCTTT. This encodes CASSQMNTEAFF.

The CDR3 loop reads CASSQMTGSPGELFF. CDR3 nucleotide sequence: TGTGCCAGCAGCCAGATGACAGGGAGCCCCGGGGAGCTGTTTTTT. The chain uses TRBV5-4 and TRBJ2-2; 7 bases match TRBD1. This CDR3 spans 15 amino acids. V gave up 4 bases and J gave up 6 bases; unmatched junction bases: 9. The germline V gene has CDR1 SGHNT and CDR2 YYREEE (reference sequence).

V gene TRBV19 combines with J gene TRBJ2-3, with TRBD1 identical over 7 bases. CDR1 and CDR2 from the germline V gene are LNHDA and SQIVND (reference sequence). The length of the CDR3 is 14 residues. V shed 1 base and J 8 bases; nucleotides not matched to a gene: 6. DNA of the CDR3: TGTGCCAGTAGTATAGGCAGGGGGTCAGGTACGCAGTATTTT. Its protein is CASSIGRGSGTQYF.

The count of this clone is one. The chain recombines TRBV7-2 with TRBJ1-5; D not resolved. This CDR3 is built from 14 residues. Trimming shortened V by 8 bases and J by 3 bases, and 14 bases separated the two germline ends. CDR1 is SGHTA and CDR2 is FQGNSA in the germline V gene. The CDR3 bases are TGTGCCAGCGACTTAGGCGGAAACAATCAGCCCCAGCATTTT. Protein sequence: CASDLGGNNQPQHF.

V gene TRBV5-4 combines with J gene TRBJ1-6, with unresolved D. Germline CDR1 and CDR2: SGHNT and YYREEE (reference sequence). The CDR3 is 16 amino acids. The ends were cut back, 3 bases at V and 4 bases at J, with 14 bases in the middle. The DNA for the CDR3 is TGTGCCAGCAGCTCGTTCGGGGTCAAATATAATTCACCCCTCCACTTT. Amino acid sequence: CASSSFGVKYNSPLHF.

The chain recombines TRBV7-2 with TRBJ1-2; D unresolved. This CDR3 comprises 13 residues. Germline-derived CDR1 and CDR2 are SGHTA and FQGNSA. V lost 8 bases and J 3 bases, leaving 13 bases between the germline ends. CDR3 in DNA: TGTGCCAGCCAAGCTAGACGGCACTATGGCTACACCTTC. As protein: CASQARRHYGYTF. The variable domain in full, with the rest retrieved from reference TRBV7-2 and TRBJ1-2, is GAGVSQSPSNKVTEKGKDVELRCDPISGHTALYWYRQSLGQGLEFLIYFQGNSAPDKSGLPSDRFSAERTGGSVSTLTIQRTQQEDSAVYLCASQARRHYGYTFGSGTRLTVV.

CDR3 sequence (DNA): TGTGCCAGCAGCCGACCACAGGGGGCTTACGAGCAGTACTTC. It yields the protein CASSRPQGAYEQYF. The chain combines TRBV28 with TRBJ2-7, with 9 bases fitting TRBD1. The V gene end was trimmed by 6 bases and the J gene end by 4 bases; junction bases not matched to a gene: 7. The length of the CDR3 is 14 residues. The germline CDR1 and CDR2 sequences are MDHEN and SYDVKM.

The chain recombines TRBV5-6 with TRBJ1-2, with 7 bases that match TRBD1. Per germline, CDR1 SGHDT and CDR2 YYEEEE. The CDR3 covers 14 residues. V was pared by 2 bases and J by 3 bases, with 4 bases of the junction left unmatched. The CDR3, as DNA: TGTGCCAGCAGCTTTGTAGGGACAGACTATGGCTACACCTTC. This translates into CASSFVGTDYGYTF.

This chain uses TRBV9 with TRBJ2-7; 9 bases match TRBD2. This CDR3 has 15 amino acids. Germline trimming cut 0 bases from V and 5 bases from J; bases unmatched to any gene: 6. Germline values: CDR1 SGDLS, CDR2 YYNGEE. CDR3 sequence reads: CASSVEAGGPNEQYF. Here the CDR3 DNA reads TGTGCCAGCAGCGTAGAGGCGGGGGGGCCCAACGAGCAGTACTTC.

J is TRBJ1-3 and V is TRBV7-6; D is possibly TRBD1 (5 bases). Between the trimmed V and J ends, which lost 0 bases and 2 bases, there was a span of 8 bases. This CDR3 region has 15 residues. In germline, CDR1 is SGHVS, CDR2 FNYEAQ. Here the CDR3 reads CASSLAEGPGNTIYF. CDR3 DNA: TGTGCCAGCAGCTTAGCGGAGGGACCTGGAAACACCATATATTTT. Variable domain in full (rest from reference TRBV7-6 and TRBJ1-3): GAGVSQSPRYKVTKRGQDVALRCDPISGHVSLYWYRQALGQGPEFLTYFNYEAQQDKSGLPNDRFSAERPEGSISTLTIQRTEQRDSAMYRCASSLAEGPGNTIYFGEGSWLTVV.

This clone was recorded once. This chain joins TRBV27 and TRBJ2-7; weak D call: TRBD2 (5 bases). Germline V gene sequence: CDR1 MNHEY, CDR2 SMNVEV (reference sequence). Trimming cost V 5 bases and J 5 bases, with 16 bases left between them. The length of the CDR3 is 14 residues. CDR3 sequence: CASSPSGNPHEQYF. CDR3 nucleotide sequence: TGTGCCAGCAGTCCCTCCGGGAACCCACACGAGCAGTACTTC.

This chain links TRBV28 with TRBJ1-5; 10 positions match TRBD1. This CDR3 region has 19 residues. Germline V lookup: CDR1 MDHEN, CDR2 SYDVKM. V was pared by 5 bases and J by 1 base, with 14 bases of the junction left unmatched. DNA for the CDR3: TGTGCCAGCAGTCCCCCCGGGACAGGGGCATCCTGGAGCAATCAGCCCCAGCATTTT. Translation gives CASSPPGTGASWSNQPQHF.

The V gene is TRBV2, the J gene TRBJ1-5, with 8 bases lining up with TRBD1. CDR1 is SNHLY, CDR2 FYNNEI, per germline. The CDR3 loop spans 13 amino acids. Trimming removed 6 bases from V and 7 bases from J; junction bases left unmatched: 5. The chain's CDR3 is CASRDRAGQPQHF. CDR3 DNA sequence: TGTGCCAGCAGGGACAGGGCCGGGCAGCCCCAGCATTTT. Full variable domain (missing parts from reference TRBV2 and TRBJ1-5): EPEVTQTPSHQVTQMGQEVILRCVPISNHLYFYWYRQILGQKVEFLVSFYNNEISEKSEIFDDQFSVERPDGSNFTLKIRSTKLEDSAMYFCASRDRAGQPQHFGDGTRLSIL.

V is TRBV28 and J is TRBJ2-1, with TRBD2 identical over 14 bases. J gave up 8 bases and V 6 bases, and 6 bases lay outside the gene matches. From germline, CDR1 is MDHEN and CDR2 SYDVKM. The CDR3 is 15 amino acids. The CDR3 spells CASSRGGLAGDEQFF. CDR3 in DNA: TGTGCCAGCAGCAGAGGGGGACTAGCGGGGGATGAGCAGTTCTTC.